The 32 T cell receptor beta chains reported below all come from one sample, sequenced in a study of patients and donors after allogeneic stem cell transplantation. TCRdb re-derived calls from the RT-PCR reads in MiXCR, one entry per CDR3 protein. This table holds around 150,000 distinct CDR3 sequences, approximately 31% found once. Sequencing input: blood, either unsorted or a sorted T cell fraction (not recorded which). The receptors here all came from a human donor who was either an allogeneic HSCT recipient or a stem cell or donor lymphocyte infusion donor (not recorded which). It is not recorded whose cells these are; they may come from a transplant donor.

The V call is TRBV29-1, the J call TRBJ2-1; 9 positions match TRBD1. CDR3 length: 13 amino acids. CDR1 and CDR2 from the germline V gene are SQVTM and ANQGSEA. With V trimmed by 6 bases and J by 7 bases, 7 bases remained unmatched. The CDR3 bases are TGCAGCGTCAGGGACAGGGAGCGTAATGAGCAGTTCTTC. Amino acids: CSVRDRERNEQFF.

This chain connects TRBV9 to TRBJ1-2; TRBD1 might be the D (6 bases). The germline CDR1 and CDR2 sequences are SGDLS and YYNGEE. Trimming took 0 bases from V and 5 from J, leaving 14 bases between them. This CDR3 has 15 amino acids. The CDR3 DNA reads TGTGCCAGCAGCGTAGCGGCTGGGGGCGCATATGGCTACACCTTC. Amino acids: CASSVAAGGAYGYTF.

CDR3 amino acids: CASSLEQYEQYF. DNA for the CDR3: TGTGCCAGCAGCTTAGAGCAGTACGAGCAGTACTTC. The chain uses TRBV7-9 and TRBJ2-7, with D uncertain. Trimming cost V 1 base and J 4 bases, with 5 bases left between them. Per the germline V gene, CDR1 is SEHNR and CDR2 is FQNEAQ (reference sequence). CDR3 length equals 12 residues.

This clonotype was detected ten times or more. The chain uses TRBV20-1 and TRBJ1-4, with 7 bases matching TRBD1. Per germline, CDR1 DFQATT and CDR2 SNEGSKA (reference sequence). V was clipped by 4 bases and J by 8 bases; unmatched bases: 4. The CDR3 is made up of 12 amino acids. The CDR3 here is CSANRGREKLFF. The CDR3, as DNA: TGCAGTGCTAACAGGGGAAGGGAAAAACTGTTTTTT.

The rearrangement links TRBV2 to TRBJ2-1; 12 bases agree with TRBD2. The CDR3 is 14 residues long. With 8 bases clipped from V and 4 bases from J, the junction kept 3 bases outside the gene matches. Germline V gives CDR1 SNHLY, CDR2 FYNNEI. Written as DNA, the CDR3 is TGTGCCAGCCATCTAGCGGGAGGGTACAATGAGCAGTTCTTC. Translating gives CASHLAGGYNEQFF.

This clonotype came up a few times. The chain joins TRBV25-1 to TRBJ1-6; D not certain. Trimming took off 4 bases at V and 9 bases at J, with 16 bases between the two ends. CDR1 and CDR2 from the germline V gene are MGHDK and SYGVNS. This CDR3 comprises 15 residues. CDR3 amino acids: CASSAPGSRTSPLHF. CDR3 coding DNA: TGTGCCAGCAGTGCTCCCGGGTCCAGAACTTCACCCCTCCACTTT.

This clonotype has just a few counts. The rearrangement uses TRBV30 and TRBJ1-6; 7 nucleotides line up with TRBD1. There are 14 residues in the CDR3. V gave up 1 base and J gave up 11 bases; unmatched junction bases: 8. Germline V CDR1 and CDR2: GTSNPN, SVGIG (reference sequence). The CDR3 DNA sequence: TGTGCCTGGAGTGCTCGACAGGGATCGACACCCCTCCACTTT. It codes for CAWSARQGSTPLHF. The variable domain in full, with the rest retrieved from reference TRBV30 and TRBJ1-6, is SQTIHQWPATLVQPVGSPLSLECTVEGTSNPNLYWYRQAAGRGLQLLFYSVGIGQISSEVPQNLSASRPQDRQFILSSKKLLLSDSGFYLCAWSARQGSTPLHFGNGTRLTVT.

The J gene is TRBJ2-1, the V gene TRBV7-8; D is undetermined. V was cut by 5 bases and J by 6 bases, with 11 bases left in between. The CDR3 has 13 amino acids. Germline-derived CDR1 and CDR2 are SGHVS and FQNEAQ. The CDR3 DNA follows: TGTGCCAGCAGCCTCTCAGGTCCCAATGAGCAGTTCTTC. It translates to CASSLSGPNEQFF.

The chain carries TRBV5-1 and TRBJ1-5; 7 bases map to TRBD1. The CDR3 has 15 amino acids. J was trimmed by 7 bases and V by 0 bases; bases with no gene match: 7. CDR1 and CDR2 from the germline V gene are SGHRS and YFSETQ. In nucleotides, the CDR3 is TGCGCCAGCAGCTTGGCCCCTACAGGGGACCAGCCCCAGCATTTT. This encodes CASSLAPTGDQPQHF.

The chain uses TRBV7-9 and TRBJ2-7; TRBD2 matches at 12 bases. Germline-derived CDR1 and CDR2 are SEHNR and FQNEAQ (reference sequence). The CDR3 runs to 17 residues. Trimming took 5 bases from V and 2 from J; bases not matched to a gene: 10. CDR3 sequence reads: CASSPRLAGDTTYEQYF. The CDR3 DNA reads TGTGCCAGCAGCCCCCGACTAGCGGGAGATACGACCTACGAGCAGTACTTC.

This clonotype was observed a few times. The rearrangement links TRBV20-1 to TRBJ2-7; D gene ambiguous. V dropped 6 bases and J dropped 7 bases, with 22 bases sitting between them. CDR1 is DFQATT, CDR2 SNEGSKA, per germline (reference sequence). The CDR3 spans 14 residues. In DNA, the CDR3 is TGCAGTGCCCAACCAAACATCGTAGTGGGAGAGCAGTACTTC. This gives the protein CSAQPNIVVGEQYF.

At least ten counts were recorded for this clonotype. The chain is built from TRBV7-6 and TRBJ1-1, with D hard to call. Per the germline V gene, CDR1 is SGHVS and CDR2 is FNYEAQ. Trimming took off 1 base at V and 0 bases at J, with 12 bases between the two ends. The CDR3 is 16 amino acids. The CDR3 loop reads CASSLVPVHMNTEAFF. CDR3 DNA sequence: TGTGCCAGCAGCTTAGTACCGGTTCACATGAACACTGAAGCTTTCTTT.

This clonotype was observed many times. The chain carries TRBV5-1 and TRBJ1-6, with D unresolved. Germline CDR1 is SGHRS and CDR2 is YFSETQ. This CDR3 contains 16 residues. Deletions cut 0 bases from V and 7 bases from J, with 14 bases between. This CDR3 reads CASSLAPFPANSPLHF. For the CDR3, the DNA is TGCGCCAGCAGCTTGGCCCCTTTTCCGGCGAATTCACCCCTCCACTTT.

The rearrangement joins TRBV7-9 to TRBJ1-1; D gene unclear. Trimming shortened V by 6 bases and J by 1 base, and 12 bases separated the two germline ends. The CDR3 sequence is 14 residues long. In germline, CDR1 is SEHNR, CDR2 FQNEAQ (reference sequence). The CDR3 nucleotides read TGTGCCAGCAGAAAGATTAGCGGGAACACTGAAGCTTTCTTT. Amino acid sequence: CASRKISGNTEAFF.

This clonotype was seen a handful of times. The chain carries TRBV4-2 and TRBJ2-1, with a weak D call TRBD2 (6 bases). The V gene lost 0 bases and the J gene lost 7 bases, with 22 bases spanning the gap. CDR1 is LGHNA, CDR2 YNFKEQ, per germline. This CDR3 contains 18 residues. For the CDR3, the DNA is TGTGCCAGCAGCCAAGAAACCGGGTGGGCTAGCGCTTCAAATGAGCAGTTCTTC. It translates to CASSQETGWASASNEQFF.

The CDR3 sequence is CASSTQAGTDEAFF. DNA of the CDR3: TGTGCCAGTAGTACGCAAGCCGGGACAGATGAAGCTTTCTTT. This chain joins TRBV19 and TRBJ1-1; 7 positions match TRBD1. The CDR3 length is 14 residues. Germline V lookup: CDR1 LNHDA, CDR2 SQIVND (reference sequence). The trim removed 4 bases at V and 7 bases at J, leaving 9 bases unmatched.

As DNA, the CDR3 is TGTGCCAGCAGCTTGGGAAAGACCTACGAGCAGTACTTC. Translated: CASSLGKTYEQYF. V is TRBV5-4 and J is TRBJ2-7; D ambiguous. The V gene lost 0 bases and the J gene lost 2 bases, with 6 bases spanning the gap. Per germline, CDR1 SGHNT and CDR2 YYREEE (reference sequence). The CDR3 is made up of 13 amino acids.

This clonotype occurred a few times. The chain is built from TRBV12-3 or TRBV12-4 and TRBJ2-2; the match to TRBD1 covers 10 bases. After removal of 5 bases from V and 7 bases from J, the junction contained 10 bases not matched to a gene. The length of the CDR3 is 16 residues. CDR3 coding DNA: TGTGCCAGCAGTACCCCGGGACAGGGGATAGACGGGGAGCTGTTTTTT. Translated, it gives CASSTPGQGIDGELFF.

The chain carries TRBV20-1 and TRBJ2-7; TRBD2 agrees at 9 bases. V shed 0 bases and J 0 bases; nucleotides not matched to a gene: 6. Germline-derived CDR1 and CDR2 are DFQATT and SNEGSKA (reference sequence). The CDR3 length is 16 residues. The CDR3 DNA sequence: TGCAGTGCTAGAGATTCGGCTAGCGGGACCTCCTACGAGCAGTACTTC. Protein sequence: CSARDSASGTSYEQYF.

J is TRBJ1-1 and V is TRBV6-5, with 7 nucleotides matching TRBD1. Germline-derived CDR1 and CDR2 are MNHEY and SVGAGI. The CDR3 loop spans 13 amino acids. The J segment lost 6 bases and the V segment lost 7 bases, leaving 8 bases of the junction unmatched. Here the CDR3 DNA reads TGTGCCAGCACCCAGGGGGGTTGGCCTGAAGCTTTCTTT. Translation gives CASTQGGWPEAFF.

In DNA form, the CDR3 reads TGTGCCAGCAGCCTAGGAGCAGGCACTGAAGCTTTCTTT. It translates to CASSLGAGTEAFF. J is TRBJ1-1 and V is TRBV4-2; D remains ambiguous. CDR1 and CDR2 (germline): LGHNA, YNFKEQ. The CDR3 covers 13 residues. V was trimmed by 4 bases and J by 4 bases, leaving 10 bases between them.

Written as DNA, the CDR3 is TGCAGTGCCACGGCGGTAGTGATGGCAGATACGCAGTATTTT. This sequence encodes CSATAVVMADTQYF. V gene TRBV20-1 combines with J gene TRBJ2-3; the D is unclear. CDR1 is DFQATT and CDR2 is SNEGSKA in the germline V gene (reference sequence). This CDR3 contains 14 residues. Trimming left V 6 bases short and J 4 bases short, with 17 bases between.

This clonotype was detected many times. The chain has TRBV6-1 and TRBJ1-5; D gene uncertain. With 6 bases removed from V and 2 bases from J, the gap between germline ends came to 14 bases. CDR1 is MNHNS and CDR2 is SASEGT in the germline V gene. The CDR3 has 15 residues. The CDR3 is CASRGSTSGNQPQHF. The CDR3 DNA sequence: TGTGCCAGCAGAGGGTCCACGTCTGGCAATCAGCCCCAGCATTTT.

The V gene is TRBV9, the J gene TRBJ2-5; D may be TRBD1 (5 bases). CDR1 SGDLS and CDR2 YYNGEE come from the germline V gene. Trimming shortened V by 3 bases and J by 5 bases, and 11 bases separated the two germline ends. The CDR3 is 13 amino acids. CDR3 amino acids: CASSGQLVETQYF. CDR3 DNA sequence: TGTGCCAGCAGCGGACAGCTTGTGGAGACCCAGTACTTC.

This chain joins TRBV6-5 and TRBJ2-2, with D unresolved. V lost 0 bases to trimming and J lost 5 bases, with 4 bases between them. CDR3 length: 13 residues. The germline V gene encodes CDR1 MNHEY and CDR2 SVGAGI. CDR3 sequence: CASSYSHTGELFF. CDR3 sequence (DNA): TGTGCCAGCAGTTACTCCCATACCGGGGAGCTGTTTTTT.

The chain is built from TRBV28 and TRBJ2-1; 9 bases line up with TRBD2. This CDR3 region has 15 residues. CDR1 is MDHEN and CDR2 is SYDVKM in the germline V gene. The trim removed 3 bases at V and 5 bases at J, leaving 5 bases unmatched. The DNA for the CDR3 is TGTGCCAGCAGTTTGGAGTCTAGCGGGAACAATGAGCAGTTCTTC. Translation gives CASSLESSGNNEQFF.

This clonotype was seen a handful of times. This sequence joins TRBV10-3 and TRBJ2-2; D is possibly TRBD2 (6 bases). The V end lost 2 bases, the J end lost 3 bases, and 10 bases lay between the germline ends. The germline CDR1 and CDR2 sequences are ENHRY and SYGVKD. CDR3 size: 15 residues. The CDR3 sequence: CAISEREADTGELFF. The CDR3 DNA follows: TGTGCCATCAGTGAGAGGGAGGCGGACACCGGGGAGCTGTTTTTT.

This clonotype was seen repeatedly, ten times or more. V is TRBV6-2 or TRBV6-3 and J is TRBJ1-1; unclear D gene. The V and J ends lost 2 bases and 1 base respectively, with 5 bases between them. CDR1 is MNHEY, CDR2 SVGEGT, per germline. The CDR3 length is 13 residues. The DNA for the CDR3 is TGTGCCAGCAGTTACGGCAGGAACACTGAAGCTTTCTTT. Its protein is CASSYGRNTEAFF.

The rearrangement joins TRBV7-9 to TRBJ2-1; 8 bases line up with TRBD2. The CDR3 has 11 residues. CDR1 and CDR2 from the germline V gene are SEHNR and FQNEAQ (reference sequence). The ends lost 1 base at V and 15 bases at J; junction bases unmatched: 2. The CDR3 region is CASSLGGGLFF. In DNA form, the CDR3 reads TGTGCCAGCAGCTTAGGCGGGGGGCTGTTCTTC.

This clonotype was detected only a few times. The rearrangement links TRBV5-1 to TRBJ2-7; TRBD1 might be the D (6 bases). The V and J ends lost 2 bases and 2 bases respectively, with 17 bases between them. The CDR3 consists of 16 residues. Germline V gene data show CDR1 as SGHRS and CDR2 as YFSETQ. The CDR3 DNA reads TGCGCCAGCAGCTTAATACTGGGGGCGAAGGCCTACGAGCAGTACTTC. Protein: CASSLILGAKAYEQYF.

This chain joins TRBV4-1 and TRBJ1-6; D unclear. Germline V lookup: CDR1 MGHRA, CDR2 YSYEKL. Deletions cut 4 bases from V and 10 bases from J, with 14 bases between. The CDR3 sequence is 14 residues long. The CDR3 DNA sequence: TGCGCCAGCAGCCTAGTGGTTATGGGATCACCCCTCCACTTT. Translation: CASSLVVMGSPLHF.

The rearrangement links TRBV28 to TRBJ2-7; a weak D match, TRBD1 (6 bases). Germline lookup yields CDR1 MDHEN and CDR2 SYDVKM. V was cut by 4 bases and J by 8 bases, with 18 bases left in between. CDR3 length: 14 residues. The CDR3 here is CASSSGQKPIQQYF. As DNA, the CDR3 is TGTGCCAGCAGTTCCGGACAGAAGCCTATCCAGCAGTACTTC.